The table lists the clone carrying this T cell receptor beta chain with a few counts. The data belong to a study of T cell responses to AZD1222 COVID-19 vaccine. Trimming took off 3 bases at V and 6 bases at J, with 11 bases between the two ends. The germline V gene encodes CDR1 SGHDN and CDR2 FVKESK. CDR3 length: 13 residues. This table comes from immunoSEQ multiplex PCR, and its TCRdb copy is limited to in-frame clones, with some not included. Seen here are 120,000 or so clones, just over 90% observed once, and the top ten hold around 7.2%. Specimen: peripheral blood, collected on day 0 of AZD1222 vaccination. The chain employs TRBV14 and TRBJ1-2, with D possibly matching TRBD1 (6 bases). The source is an adult in good health. The DNA for the CDR3 is TGTGCCAGCAGCCAGGGACATACCCATGGCTACACCTTC. This codes for CASSQGHTHGYTF.